This TCR beta chain originates from a study of cytomegalovirus exposure and HLA in healthy donors. V was shortened by 3 bases and J by 7 bases, with 17 bases between the two germline ends. In germline, CDR1 is SGHKS, CDR2 YYEKEE (reference sequence). The CDR3 extends over 14 amino acids. Concerning this clone itself: What it recognizes is unknown.

Findings of the study overall: The majority of CMV-associated TCR beta chains were reported as apparently HLA-restricted in a later analysis. Researchers reportedly found TCR beta sequences accurately predicted most subjects' HLA-A and HLA-B alleles.

Both 60 Vbeta primers and 13 Jbeta primers went into the PCR. The assay was immunoSEQ multiplex PCR, and TCRdb's table has in-frame clones only and misses some. The sample yields 100,000 to 120,000 clones, approximately 79% seen once. Specimen: PBMCs. This chain uses TRBV5-5 with TRBJ2-7; D is undetermined. This sequence originates from a young man in good health and CMV-seropositive. In DNA, the CDR3 is TGTGCCAGCAGCTCCGAAGGAGAGACGGAAGAGCAGTACTTC. It is translated as CASSSEGETEEQYF. Using reference TRBV5-5 and TRBJ2-7 for the parts outside the CDR3, the full variable domain is DAGVTQSPTHLIKTRGQQVTLRCSPISGHKSVSWYQQVLGQGPQFIFQYYEKEERGRGNFPDRFSARQFPNYSSELNVNALLLGDSALYLCASSSEGETEEQYFGPGTRLTVT.